The clone carrying this T cell receptor (beta chain) was observed a single time. Its antigen is as yet unknown. PCR employed 60 Vbeta and 13 Jbeta primers. Using immunoSEQ multiplex PCR, the repertoire was profiled, and TCRdb retains in-frame clones only, with some absent. This table has fewer than 350,000 clones, around 90% appearing once. These data are taken from a study of cytomegalovirus exposure and HLA in healthy donors. General study results and limits: Later on, a genetic analysis was performed. It linked a missense variant in DCLRE1C with V- and J-gene trimming of TCR beta.

Germline-derived CDR1 and CDR2 are SGDLS and YYNGEE. V lost 3 bases, J lost 3 bases, and 9 bases lay in between. The CDR3 has 13 amino acids. The sample was PBMCs. This TCR was sampled from a woman under 30 in good health and CMV-seronegative. V usage is TRBV9 and J usage is TRBJ1-1; possibly TRBD1 for D (6 bases). This CDR3 reads CASSDRVDTEAFF. The CDR3 DNA reads as TGTGCCAGCAGCGACAGGGTGGACACTGAAGCTTTCTTT. Looking up the rest from reference TRBV9 and TRBJ1-1 gives the full variable domain: DSGVTQTPKHLITATGQRVTLRCSPRSGDLSVYWYQQSLDQGLQFLIQYYNGEERAKGNILERFSAQQFPDLHSELNLSSLELGDSALYFCASSDRVDTEAFFGQGTRLTVV.